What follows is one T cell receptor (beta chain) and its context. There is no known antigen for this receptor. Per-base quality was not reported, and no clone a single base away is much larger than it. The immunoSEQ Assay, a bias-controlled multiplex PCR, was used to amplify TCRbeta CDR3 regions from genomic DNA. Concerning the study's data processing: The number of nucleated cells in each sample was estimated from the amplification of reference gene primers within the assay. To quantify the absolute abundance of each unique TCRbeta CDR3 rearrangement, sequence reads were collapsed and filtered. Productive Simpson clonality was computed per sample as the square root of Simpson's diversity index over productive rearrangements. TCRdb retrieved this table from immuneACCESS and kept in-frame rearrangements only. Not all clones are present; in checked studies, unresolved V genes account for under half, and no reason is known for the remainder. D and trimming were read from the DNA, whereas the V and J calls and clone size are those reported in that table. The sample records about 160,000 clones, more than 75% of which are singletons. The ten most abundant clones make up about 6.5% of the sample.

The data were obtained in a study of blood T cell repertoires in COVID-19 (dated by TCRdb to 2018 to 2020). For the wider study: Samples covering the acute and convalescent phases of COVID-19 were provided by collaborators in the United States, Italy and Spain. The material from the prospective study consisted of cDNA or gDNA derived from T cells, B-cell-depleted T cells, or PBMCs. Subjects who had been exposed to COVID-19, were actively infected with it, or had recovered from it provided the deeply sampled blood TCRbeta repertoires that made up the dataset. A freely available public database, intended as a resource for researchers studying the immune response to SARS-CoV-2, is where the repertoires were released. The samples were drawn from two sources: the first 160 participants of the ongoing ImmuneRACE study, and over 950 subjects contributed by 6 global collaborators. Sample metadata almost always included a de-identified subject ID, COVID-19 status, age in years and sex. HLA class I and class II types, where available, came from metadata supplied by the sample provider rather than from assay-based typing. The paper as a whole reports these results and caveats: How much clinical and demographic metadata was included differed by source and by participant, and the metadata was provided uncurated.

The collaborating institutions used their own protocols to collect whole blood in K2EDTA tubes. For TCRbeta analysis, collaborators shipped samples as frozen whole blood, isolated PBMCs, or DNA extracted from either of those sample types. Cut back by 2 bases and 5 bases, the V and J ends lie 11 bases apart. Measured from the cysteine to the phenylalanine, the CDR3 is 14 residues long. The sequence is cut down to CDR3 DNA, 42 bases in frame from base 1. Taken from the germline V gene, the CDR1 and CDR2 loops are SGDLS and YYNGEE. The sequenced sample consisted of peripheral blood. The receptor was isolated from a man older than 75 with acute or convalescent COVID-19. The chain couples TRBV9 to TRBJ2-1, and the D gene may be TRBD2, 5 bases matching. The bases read TGTGCCAGCAGCGTCCGGGGAACGAACAATGAGCAGTTCTTC. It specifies CASSVRGTNNEQFF.